The 9 T cell receptor beta chains reported below all come from one sample, sequenced in a study of radiotherapy plus CTLA-4 blockade in lung cancer. The method was immunoSEQ multiplex PCR; TCRdb's version includes in-frame clones alone and lacks a portion of them. This table has about 98,000 clones, roughly 80% appearing once. The sequencing here drew on peripheral blood, taken from a patient treated with radiotherapy plus ipilimumab. The receptor source for this set is a human donor with non-small cell lung cancer who had a partial response to radiotherapy plus ipilimumab.

V and J are TRBV5-8 and TRBJ1-1; no definite D call. The V end was cut by 4 bases, the J end by 4 bases, with 8 bases between. CDR3 length: 12 amino acids. In germline, CDR1 is SGHTS, CDR2 YDEGEE. CDR3 sequence reads: CASSLTGTEAFF. The CDR3 region has the DNA TGTGCCAGCAGCCTTACGGGCACTGAAGCTTTCTTT.

The V gene is TRBV5-6, the J gene TRBJ2-6; no reliable D call. The CDR3 spans 15 residues. The V end lost 1 base, the J end lost 0 bases, and 5 bases lay between the germline ends. CDR1 and CDR2 from the germline V gene are SGHDT and YYEEEE. Here the CDR3 reads CASSLSSSGANVLTF. The CDR3 DNA reads as TGTGCCAGCAGCTTGAGCTCCTCTGGGGCCAACGTCCTGACTTTC.

The rearrangement joins TRBV5-1 to TRBJ2-1; 13 nucleotides align to TRBD2. CDR3 length: 15 amino acids. Looked up from germline, CDR1 is SGHRS and CDR2 is YFSETQ. V lost 4 bases, J lost 4 bases, and 2 bases stayed unmatched. The CDR3 bases are TGCGCCAGCAGCAGGACTAGCGGGAGATACAATGAGCAGTTCTTC. Residues: CASSRTSGRYNEQFF.

The table lists this clone with a count of one. The chain recombines TRBV27 with TRBJ2-5, with D tentatively TRBD2 (7 bases). Trimming pared 10 bases from V and 4 bases from J, leaving 19 bases between. Germline values: CDR1 MNHEY, CDR2 SMNVEV (reference sequence). The CDR3 is 14 residues long. CDR3 in amino acids: CAIGGGGLGETQYF. CDR3 nucleotide sequence: TGTGCCATAGGGGGGGGAGGGCTTGGAGAGACCCAGTACTTC.

CDR3: CASRRGIGSYNEQFF. CDR3 in DNA: TGTGCCAGTCGAAGGGGGATTGGGTCCTACAATGAGCAGTTCTTC. The chain joins TRBV19 to TRBJ2-1; D might be TRBD1 (6 bases). The CDR3 is made up of 15 amino acids. V lost 8 bases and J 1 base, leaving 15 bases between the germline ends. Per germline, CDR1 LNHDA and CDR2 SQIVND (reference sequence).

The chain couples TRBV28 to TRBJ1-5; TRBD1 is a possible D gene (6 bases). The germline V gene has CDR1 MDHEN and CDR2 SYDVKM. V was trimmed by 2 bases and J by 7 bases, leaving 12 bases between them. The length of the CDR3 is 14 residues. The CDR3 sequence: CASSLGGASQPQHF. As DNA, the CDR3 is TGTGCCAGCAGTTTAGGGGGCGCAAGCCAGCCCCAGCATTTT.

The gene calls are TRBV28 and TRBJ1-2; D not resolved. This CDR3 is built from 14 residues. V was clipped by 3 bases and J by 0 bases, with 8 bases between them. Germline loops: CDR1 MDHEN, CDR2 SYDVKM. The CDR3 loop reads CASSFYRSNYGYTF. The CDR3 DNA is TGTGCCAGCAGTTTCTACAGATCTAACTATGGCTACACCTTC.

The V and J genes are TRBV11-3 and TRBJ2-7, with D possibly being TRBD1 (6 bases). The germline V and J ends were trimmed by 8 bases and 6 bases, with 20 bases remaining between them. CDR1 SGHNT and CDR2 YENEEA come from the germline V gene. The CDR3 sequence is 14 residues long. The DNA for the CDR3 is TGTGCCAGCCCCTCAGGGGTACTCCTATCCGAGCAGTACTTC. The encoded protein is CASPSGVLLSEQYF.

V is TRBV27 and J is TRBJ1-1; D not resolved. Germline CDR1 MNHEY, CDR2 SMNVEV (reference sequence). V was pared by 3 bases and J by 4 bases, with 12 bases between. This CDR3 is 14 amino acids long. Here the CDR3 reads CASSFGNSFTEAFF. In DNA, the CDR3 is TGTGCCAGCAGTTTCGGAAACAGCTTCACTGAAGCTTTCTTT.